Presented here are 6 T cell receptor beta chains from one specimen sequenced in a study of blood T cells in healthy people across ages. A second PCR of about 7 to 12 cycles used a sample-barcoded 5' primer and a J-beta primer mix. TCRdb re-called the 5' RACE reads with MiXCR, one entry per CDR3 protein. The table has 1.5 million to 1.8 million distinct CDR3 sequences, 35% to 45% seen once. Sequencing was done on a sample of blood. The receptors originated from a woman aged 18-29 years in good health.

The chain is built from TRBV27 and TRBJ2-4; D possibly corresponds to TRBD1 (6 bases). The J call may be in error: the DNA end matches TRBJ2-7 better. The CDR3 consists of 19 residues. Looked up from germline, CDR1 is MNHEY and CDR2 is SMNVEV (reference sequence). CDR3 in amino acids: CASSLKVLGGTGPAYEQYF. CDR3 nucleotides: TGTGCCAGCAGTTTGAAGGTCCTGGGTGGAACAGGGCCCGCCTACGAGCAGTACTTC.

The chain employs TRBV9 and TRBJ2-1; 8 bases agree with TRBD1. The J call may be wrong; the DNA end is better matched by TRBJ2-7. The CDR3 runs to 15 residues. CDR1 is SGDLS, CDR2 YYNGEE, per germline. CDR3 DNA sequence: TGTGCCAGCAGCGACAGGGGGAATTCCTACAATGAGCAGTACTTC. Protein: CASSDRGNSYNEQYF.

CDR3 coding DNA: TGCAGTGCACCCAACCCGGTCCTGAACACTGAAGCTTTCTTT. Its translation is CSAPNPVLNTEAFF. The chain carries TRBV20-1 and TRBJ1-1; D is ambiguous. Germline V gene data show CDR1 as DFQATT and CDR2 as SNEGSKA (reference sequence). The CDR3 is 14 amino acids. With 6 bases removed from V and 0 bases from J, the gap between germline ends came to 14 bases.

This chain connects TRBV21-1 to TRBJ2-5; the table's D call TRBD1 went unverified against the DNA. TRBV21-1 is reported as a pseudogene. There are 15 residues in the CDR3. The CDR3 reads CAGSNRTGLAYKQYF. Written as DNA, the CDR3 is TGTGCCGGCAGCAACCGGACAGGGCTAGCCTACAAGCAGTACTTC.

The V call is TRBV6-4, the J call TRBJ2-2; the D is unclear. CDR3 length: 16 amino acids. Trimming left V 2 bases short and J 0 bases short, with 10 bases between. Germline V CDR1 and CDR2: MRHNA, SNTAGT. The CDR3 DNA is TGTGCCAGCAGTGACAGTGGGGTCACGAACACCGGGGAGCTGTTTTTT. Encoded protein: CASSDSGVTNTGELFF.

The chain is built from TRBV20-1 and TRBJ2-6, with D possibly matching TRBD1 (6 bases). V was clipped by 4 bases and J by 0 bases, with 10 bases between them. Germline V gene data show CDR1 as DFQATT and CDR2 as SNEGSKA (reference sequence). This CDR3 comprises 15 residues. CDR3 in amino acids: CSAKWTDSGANVLTF. In nucleotides, the CDR3 is TGCAGTGCTAAATGGACAGACTCTGGGGCCAACGTCCTGACTTTC.